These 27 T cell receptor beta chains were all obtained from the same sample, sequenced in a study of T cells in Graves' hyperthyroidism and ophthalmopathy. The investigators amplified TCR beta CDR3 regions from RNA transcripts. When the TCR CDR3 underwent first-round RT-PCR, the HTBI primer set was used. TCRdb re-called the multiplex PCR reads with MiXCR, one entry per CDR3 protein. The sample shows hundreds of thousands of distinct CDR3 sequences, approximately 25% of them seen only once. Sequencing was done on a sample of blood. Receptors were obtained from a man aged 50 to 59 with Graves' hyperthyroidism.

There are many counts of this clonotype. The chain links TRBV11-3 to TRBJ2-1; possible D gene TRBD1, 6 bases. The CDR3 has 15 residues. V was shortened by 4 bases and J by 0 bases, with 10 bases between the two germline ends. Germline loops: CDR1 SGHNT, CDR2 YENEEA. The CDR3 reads CASSSQGRSYNEQFF. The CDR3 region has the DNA TGTGCCAGCAGCTCACAGGGTCGCTCCTACAATGAGCAGTTCTTC.

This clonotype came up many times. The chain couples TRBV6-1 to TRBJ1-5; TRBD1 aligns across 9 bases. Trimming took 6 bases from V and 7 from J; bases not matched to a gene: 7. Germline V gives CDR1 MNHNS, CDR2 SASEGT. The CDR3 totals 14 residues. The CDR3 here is CASRKDRGGQPQHF. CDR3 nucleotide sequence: TGTGCCAGCAGAAAGGACAGGGGAGGACAGCCCCAGCATTTT.

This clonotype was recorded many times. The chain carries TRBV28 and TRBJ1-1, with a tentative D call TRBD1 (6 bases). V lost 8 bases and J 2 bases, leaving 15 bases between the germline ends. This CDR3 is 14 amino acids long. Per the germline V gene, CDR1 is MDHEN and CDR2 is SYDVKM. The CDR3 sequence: CASRPGTPNTEAFF. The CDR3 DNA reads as TGTGCCAGCCGCCCCGGGACACCTAACACTGAAGCTTTCTTT.

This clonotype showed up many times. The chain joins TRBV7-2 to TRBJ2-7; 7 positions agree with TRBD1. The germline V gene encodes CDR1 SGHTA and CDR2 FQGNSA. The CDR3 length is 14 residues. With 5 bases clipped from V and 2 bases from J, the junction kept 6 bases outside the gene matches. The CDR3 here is CASSTRDSAYEQYF. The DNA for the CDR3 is TGTGCCAGCAGCACCCGGGACAGTGCCTACGAGCAGTACTTC.

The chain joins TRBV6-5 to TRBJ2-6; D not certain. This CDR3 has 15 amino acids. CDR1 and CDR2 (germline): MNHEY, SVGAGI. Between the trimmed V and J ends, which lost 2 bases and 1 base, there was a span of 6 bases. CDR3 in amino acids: CASSYGWSGANVLTF. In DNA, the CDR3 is TGTGCCAGCAGTTACGGGTGGTCTGGGGCCAACGTCCTGACTTTC.

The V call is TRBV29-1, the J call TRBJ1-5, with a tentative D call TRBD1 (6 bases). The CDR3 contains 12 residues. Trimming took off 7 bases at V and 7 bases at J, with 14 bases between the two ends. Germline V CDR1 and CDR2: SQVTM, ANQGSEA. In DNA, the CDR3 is TGCAGCGCCCAACAGGGAACCCAGCCCCAGCATTTT. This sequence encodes CSAQQGTQPQHF. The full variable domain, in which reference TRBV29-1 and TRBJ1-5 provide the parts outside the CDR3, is SAVISQKPSRDICQRGTSLTIQCQVDSQVTMMFWYRQQPGQSLTLIATANQGSEATYESGFVIDKFPISRPNLTFSTLTVSNMSPEDSSIYLCSAQQGTQPQHFGDGTRLSIL.

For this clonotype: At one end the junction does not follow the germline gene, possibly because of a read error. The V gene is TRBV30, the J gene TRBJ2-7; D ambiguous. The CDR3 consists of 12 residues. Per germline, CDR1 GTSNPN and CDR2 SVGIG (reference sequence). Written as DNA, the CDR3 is TGTGCCTGGAGTGTTTCGTCGTACGAGCAGAACTTC. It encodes CAWSVSSYEQNF.

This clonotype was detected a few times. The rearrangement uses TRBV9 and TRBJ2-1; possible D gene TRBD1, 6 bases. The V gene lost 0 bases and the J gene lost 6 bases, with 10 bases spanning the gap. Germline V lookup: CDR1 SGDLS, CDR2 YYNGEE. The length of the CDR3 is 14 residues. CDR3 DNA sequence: TGTGCCAGCAGCGTAGGTTGGGGGCTCAATGAGCAGTTCTTC. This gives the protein CASSVGWGLNEQFF.

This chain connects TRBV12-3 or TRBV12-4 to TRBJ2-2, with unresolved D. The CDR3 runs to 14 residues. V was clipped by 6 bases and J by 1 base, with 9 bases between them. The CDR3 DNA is TGTGCCAGCAGGCTTGACCTGAACACCGGGGAGCTGTTTTTT. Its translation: CASRLDLNTGELFF.

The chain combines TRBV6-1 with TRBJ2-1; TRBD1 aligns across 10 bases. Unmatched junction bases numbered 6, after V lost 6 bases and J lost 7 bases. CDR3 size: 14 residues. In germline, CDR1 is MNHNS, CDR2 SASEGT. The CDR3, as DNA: TGTGCCAGCAGAGGACGGGACAGGGGTAATGAGCAGTTCTTC. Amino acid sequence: CASRGRDRGNEQFF.

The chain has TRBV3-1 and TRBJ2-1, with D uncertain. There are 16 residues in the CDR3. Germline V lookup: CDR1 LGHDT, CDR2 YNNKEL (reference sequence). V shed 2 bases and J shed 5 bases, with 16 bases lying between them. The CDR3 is CASSQSSVPYDNEQFF. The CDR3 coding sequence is TGTGCCAGCAGCCAATCGTCAGTCCCGTACGACAATGAGCAGTTCTTC.

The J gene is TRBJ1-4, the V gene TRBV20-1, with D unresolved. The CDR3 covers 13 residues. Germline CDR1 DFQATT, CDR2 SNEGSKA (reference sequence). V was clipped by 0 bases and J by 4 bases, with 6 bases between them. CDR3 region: CSAREGRNEKLFF. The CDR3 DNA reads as TGCAGTGCTAGAGAGGGCCGTAATGAAAAACTGTTTTTT.

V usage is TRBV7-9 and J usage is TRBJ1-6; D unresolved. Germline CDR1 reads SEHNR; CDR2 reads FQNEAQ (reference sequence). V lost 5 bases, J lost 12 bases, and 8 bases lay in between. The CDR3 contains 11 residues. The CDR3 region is CASSLMGPLHF. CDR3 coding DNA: TGTGCCAGCAGCCTAATGGGACCCCTCCACTTT.

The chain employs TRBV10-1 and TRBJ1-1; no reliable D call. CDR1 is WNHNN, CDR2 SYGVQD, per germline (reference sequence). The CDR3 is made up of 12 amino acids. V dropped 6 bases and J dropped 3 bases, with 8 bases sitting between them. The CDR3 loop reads CASSGDDTEAFF. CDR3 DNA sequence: TGCGCCAGCAGCGGGGATGACACTGAAGCTTTCTTT.

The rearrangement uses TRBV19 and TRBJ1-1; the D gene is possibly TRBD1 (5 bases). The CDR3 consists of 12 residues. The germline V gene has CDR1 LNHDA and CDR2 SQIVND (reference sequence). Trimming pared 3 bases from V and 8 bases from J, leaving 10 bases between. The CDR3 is CASSIQGFEAFF. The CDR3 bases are TGTGCCAGTAGTATTCAGGGTTTCGAAGCTTTCTTT.

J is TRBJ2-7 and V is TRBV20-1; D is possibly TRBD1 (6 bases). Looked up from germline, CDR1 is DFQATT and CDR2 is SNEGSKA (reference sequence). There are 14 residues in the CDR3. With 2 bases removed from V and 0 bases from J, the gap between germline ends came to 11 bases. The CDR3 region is CSARPDRSSYEQYF. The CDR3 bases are TGCAGTGCTAGACCCGACAGGAGCTCCTACGAGCAGTACTTC.

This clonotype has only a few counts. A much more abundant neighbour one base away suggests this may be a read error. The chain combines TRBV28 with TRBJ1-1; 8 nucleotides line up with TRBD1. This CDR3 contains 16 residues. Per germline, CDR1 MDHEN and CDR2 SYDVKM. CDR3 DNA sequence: TGTGCCAGCAATGAACCGGGACAGGATCCGGACACTGAAGCTCTCTTT. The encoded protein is CASNEPGQDPDTEALF.

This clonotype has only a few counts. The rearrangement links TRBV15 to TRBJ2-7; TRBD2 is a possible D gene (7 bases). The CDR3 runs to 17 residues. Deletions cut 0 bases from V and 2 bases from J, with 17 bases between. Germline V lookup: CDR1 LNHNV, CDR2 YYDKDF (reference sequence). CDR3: CATSREGGAAGTYEQYF. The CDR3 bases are TGTGCCACCAGCAGAGAGGGGGGGGCAGCGGGAACCTACGAGCAGTACTTC.

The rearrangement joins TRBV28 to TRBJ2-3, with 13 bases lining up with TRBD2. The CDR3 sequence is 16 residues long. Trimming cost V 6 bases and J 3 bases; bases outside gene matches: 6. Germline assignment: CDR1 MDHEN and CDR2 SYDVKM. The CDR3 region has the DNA TGTGCCAGCAGGGACAGACTAGCGGGAGGAACAGATACGCAGTATTTT. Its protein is CASRDRLAGGTDTQYF.

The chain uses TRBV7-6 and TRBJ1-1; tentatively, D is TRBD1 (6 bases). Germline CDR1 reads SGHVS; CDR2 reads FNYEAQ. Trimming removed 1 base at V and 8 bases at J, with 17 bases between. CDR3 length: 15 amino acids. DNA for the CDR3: TGTGCCAGCAGCTTAGATTTAGGACAGCCTACCGAAGCTTTCTTT. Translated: CASSLDLGQPTEAFF.

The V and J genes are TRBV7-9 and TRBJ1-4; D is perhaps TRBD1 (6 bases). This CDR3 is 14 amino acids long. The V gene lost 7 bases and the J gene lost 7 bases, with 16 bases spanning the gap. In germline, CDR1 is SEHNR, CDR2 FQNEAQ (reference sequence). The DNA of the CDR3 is TGTGCCAGCACGCCCGGGGGGCGCGGTGAAAAACTGTTTTTT. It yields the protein CASTPGGRGEKLFF.

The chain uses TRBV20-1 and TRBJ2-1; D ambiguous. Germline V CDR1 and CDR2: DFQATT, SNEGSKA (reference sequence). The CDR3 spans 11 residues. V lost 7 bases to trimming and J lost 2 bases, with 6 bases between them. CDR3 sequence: CSVSPYNEQFF. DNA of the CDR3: TGCAGTGTTAGTCCCTACAATGAGCAGTTCTTC.

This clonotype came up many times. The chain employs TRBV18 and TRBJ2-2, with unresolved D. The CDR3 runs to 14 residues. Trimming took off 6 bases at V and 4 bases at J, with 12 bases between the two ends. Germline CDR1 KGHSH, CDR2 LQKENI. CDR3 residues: CASSPDRSTGELFF. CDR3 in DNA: TGTGCCAGCTCTCCTGACCGAAGCACCGGGGAGCTGTTTTTT.

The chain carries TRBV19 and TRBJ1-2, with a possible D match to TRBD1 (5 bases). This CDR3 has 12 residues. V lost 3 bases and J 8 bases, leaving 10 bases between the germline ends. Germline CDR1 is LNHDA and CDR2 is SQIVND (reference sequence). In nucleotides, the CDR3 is TGTGCCAGTAGTATTGGGAGGGACGGCTACACCTTC. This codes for CASSIGRDGYTF.

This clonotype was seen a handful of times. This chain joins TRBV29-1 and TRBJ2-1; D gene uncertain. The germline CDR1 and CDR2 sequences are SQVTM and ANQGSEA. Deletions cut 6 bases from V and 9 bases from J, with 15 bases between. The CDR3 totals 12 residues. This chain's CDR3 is CSVTTNGVEQFF. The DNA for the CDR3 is TGCAGCGTCACAACGAACGGCGTTGAGCAGTTCTTC.

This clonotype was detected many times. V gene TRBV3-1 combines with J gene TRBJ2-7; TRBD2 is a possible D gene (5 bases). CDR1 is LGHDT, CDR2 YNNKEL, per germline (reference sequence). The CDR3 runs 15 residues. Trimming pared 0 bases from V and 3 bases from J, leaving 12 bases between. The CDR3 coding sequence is TGTGCCAGCAGCCAAGATATAAGCGGCAACTACGAGCAGTACTTC. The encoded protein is CASSQDISGNYEQYF.

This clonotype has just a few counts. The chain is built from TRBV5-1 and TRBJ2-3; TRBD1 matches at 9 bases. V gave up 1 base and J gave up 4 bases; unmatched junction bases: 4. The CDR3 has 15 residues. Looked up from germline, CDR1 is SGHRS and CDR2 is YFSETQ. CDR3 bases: TGCGCCAGCAGCTTGCAAAGGACAGGGGCAGATACGCAGTATTTT. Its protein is CASSLQRTGADTQYF.